The clone carrying this T cell receptor (beta chain) was detected a few times. Method: immunoSEQ multiplex PCR; TCRdb's copy keeps in-frame clones and lacks some. The sample lists about 120,000 clones, 89% occurring once. CDR1 is MNHEY and CDR2 is SVGAGI in the germline V gene. This CDR3 spans 14 amino acids. Between the trimmed V and J ends, which lost 4 bases and 7 bases, there was a span of 14 bases. The data derive from a study of control samples from healthy donors and cancer patients. The rearrangement joins TRBV6-5 to TRBJ1-5; weak D call: TRBD1 (6 bases). The sequenced material came from blood. The clonotype originates from a man aged 45-65 years in good health. As DNA, the CDR3 is TGTGCCAGCAGTTCAAAGGACAGCGGGCAGCCCCAGCATTTT. Translation: CASSSKDSGQPQHF.